These 21 T cell receptor beta chains originate from one sample sequenced in a study of blood T cell repertoires in COVID-19. TCRdb's table, derived via immunoSEQ multiplex PCR, lists solely in-frame clones and lacks some. This table has approximately 63,000 clones, under 85% appearing once. Source material: peripheral blood. All receptors derive from a woman in her 70s with acute or convalescent COVID-19.

The V gene is TRBV6-5, the J gene TRBJ2-1; 11 bases agree with TRBD2. This CDR3 spans 15 amino acids. Germline CDR1 reads MNHEY; CDR2 reads SVGAGI. The V gene end was trimmed by 8 bases and the J gene end by 6 bases; junction bases not matched to a gene: 9. The CDR3 reads CASSTSGGLINEQFF. CDR3 bases: TGTGCCAGCTCCACTAGCGGGGGTCTAATCAATGAGCAGTTCTTC.

The V gene is TRBV5-5, the J gene TRBJ2-5; D perhaps matches TRBD1 (6 bases). V shed 0 bases and J shed 5 bases, with 14 bases lying between them. Per germline, CDR1 SGHKS and CDR2 YYEKEE (reference sequence). This CDR3 contains 15 residues. This chain's CDR3 is CASSLAYLGAETQYF. The CDR3 nucleotides read TGTGCCAGCAGCTTGGCCTATTTGGGGGCCGAGACCCAGTACTTC.

This chain links TRBV5-4 with TRBJ1-1; 8 nucleotides match TRBD1. The germline V gene has CDR1 SGHNT and CDR2 YYREEE (reference sequence). The ends lost 1 base at V and 5 bases at J; junction bases unmatched: 4. The CDR3 has 14 residues. This CDR3 is CASSLQGALTEAFF. Here the CDR3 DNA reads TGTGCCAGCAGCTTGCAGGGGGCTTTAACTGAAGCTTTCTTT.

This clone occurred a few times. The J gene is TRBJ2-7, the V gene TRBV30; D ambiguous. The CDR3 consists of 14 residues. With 0 bases removed from V and 2 bases from J, the gap between germline ends came to 11 bases. Germline-derived CDR1 and CDR2 are GTSNPN and SVGIG (reference sequence). The CDR3 nucleotides are TGTGCCTGGAGTGTAAAAGCCACCACCTACGAGCAGTACTTC. Protein: CAWSVKATTYEQYF.

CDR3 region: CASTGTGALLAFF. The DNA for the CDR3 is TGTGCCAGCACCGGCACAGGGGCTCTGTTAGCTTTCTTT. The V and J genes are TRBV6-5 and TRBJ1-1; 7 bases are shared with TRBD1. This CDR3 contains 13 residues. The V segment lost 7 bases and the J segment 10 bases; nucleotides outside the gene matches: 12. In germline, CDR1 is MNHEY, CDR2 SVGAGI.

The chain has TRBV4-2 and TRBJ2-1; tentatively, D is TRBD1 (5 bases). Trimming stripped 0 bases from V and 12 bases from J, with 21 bases between. Looked up from germline, CDR1 is LGHNA and CDR2 is YNFKEQ. The CDR3 runs to 16 residues. The CDR3 DNA is TGTGCCAGCAGCCAAGATATAGGAACCCAATTTACAGGGCAGTTCTTC. It encodes CASSQDIGTQFTGQFF.

The CDR3 here is CASSQGSSGGAGETQYF. The DNA of the CDR3 is TGTGCCAGCAGCCAAGGGAGTAGCGGGGGGGCGGGAGAGACCCAGTACTTC. This chain links TRBV3-1 (or the pseudogene TRBV3-2) with TRBJ2-5, with TRBD2 identical over 11 bases. The CDR3 has 17 amino acids. J gave up 4 bases and V 1 base, and 8 bases lay outside the gene matches. Looked up from germline, CDR1 is LGHDT and CDR2 is YNNKEL (reference sequence).

V gene TRBV6-5 combines with J gene TRBJ1-6; TRBD1 matches at 7 bases. Trimming removed 7 bases from V and 7 bases from J; junction bases left unmatched: 4. The CDR3 length is 13 residues. In germline, CDR1 is MNHEY, CDR2 SVGAGI. The CDR3: CASTGQTNSPLHF. The CDR3, as DNA: TGTGCCAGCACGGGACAGACCAATTCACCCCTCCACTTT.

The V call is TRBV27, the J call TRBJ2-5; D may be TRBD2 (6 bases). V was pared by 3 bases and J by 4 bases, with 18 bases between. Germline V gene sequence: CDR1 MNHEY, CDR2 SMNVEV (reference sequence). The CDR3 covers 16 residues. The CDR3 spells CASSFITLGRTETQYF. For the CDR3, the DNA is TGTGCCAGCAGTTTCATTACCCTGGGGAGGACAGAGACCCAGTACTTC.

This clone was counted between two and nine times. This sequence joins TRBV7-3 and TRBJ1-1, with a weak D call TRBD1 (5 bases). Looked up from germline, CDR1 is SGHTA and CDR2 is FQGTGA. This CDR3 has 14 residues. Trimming took off 5 bases at V and 1 base at J, with 11 bases between the two ends. The CDR3 is CASSPGHSNTEAFF. In DNA form, the CDR3 reads TGTGCCAGCAGCCCCGGACACTCGAACACTGAAGCTTTCTTT. The whole variable domain, remainder taken from reference TRBV7-3 and TRBJ1-1, is GAGVSQTPSNKVTEKGKYVELRCDPISGHTALYWYRQSLGQGPEFLIYFQGTGAADDSGLPNDRFFAVRPEGSVSTLKIQRTERGDSAVYLCASSPGHSNTEAFFGQGTRLTVV.

This rearrangement joins TRBV11-2 to TRBJ2-7; TRBD1 aligns across 7 bases. CDR1 is SGHAT and CDR2 is FQNNGV in the germline V gene. The CDR3 contains 15 residues. With 4 bases clipped from V and 9 bases from J, the junction kept 15 bases outside the gene matches. CDR3 DNA: TGTGCCAGCAGCTCCTATTTTAGACAGGGAAATGGGCAGTACTTC. Amino acids: CASSSYFRQGNGQYF.

This clone was seen just once. The CDR3 is CASSPDRGLSEKLFF. CDR3 bases: TGTGCCAGCAGCCCGGACAGGGGATTGTCTGAAAAACTGTTTTTT. The rearrangement joins TRBV5-6 to TRBJ1-4; 9 bases fit TRBD1. Germline loops: CDR1 SGHDT, CDR2 YYEEEE. CDR3 size: 15 residues. After removal of 4 bases from V and 7 bases from J, the junction contained 8 bases not matched to a gene.

The gene calls are TRBV7-9 and TRBJ2-5; D uncertain. The CDR3 spans 13 residues. The germline V gene has CDR1 SEHNR and CDR2 FQNEAQ (reference sequence). V lost 5 bases and J 4 bases, leaving 11 bases between the germline ends. The chain's CDR3 is CASSPQNGETQYF. In DNA, the CDR3 is TGTGCCAGCAGCCCCCAAAACGGAGAGACCCAGTACTTC.

The chain joins TRBV27 to TRBJ1-1, with D possibly TRBD1 on 6 matching bases. Germline V gene data show CDR1 as MNHEY and CDR2 as SMNVEV (reference sequence). V dropped 5 bases and J dropped 9 bases, with 16 bases sitting between them. There are 13 residues in the CDR3. The CDR3 here is CASSAEPGQKAFF. The CDR3 nucleotides read TGTGCCAGCAGTGCTGAACCGGGACAAAAAGCTTTCTTT.

The chain couples TRBV6-6 to TRBJ1-2; 7 bases fit TRBD1. V trimming: 6 bases; J trimming: 3 bases; junction bases outside the gene matches: 7. Germline V gives CDR1 MNHNY, CDR2 SVGAGI (reference sequence). CDR3 size: 14 residues. The CDR3 bases are TGTGCCAGCAGCCGGGGACAGACTTACTATGGCTACACCTTC. Residues: CASSRGQTYYGYTF.

The chain joins TRBV6-6 to TRBJ2-1; 9 bases fit TRBD1. Per germline, CDR1 MNHNY and CDR2 SVGAGI (reference sequence). J lost 4 bases, V lost 6 bases, and 4 bases had no gene match. The CDR3 consists of 14 residues. CDR3: CASSTGGRYNEQFF. For the CDR3, the DNA is TGTGCCAGCAGCACAGGGGGCCGGTACAATGAGCAGTTCTTC.

The gene calls are TRBV6-1 and TRBJ1-1, with 7 bases fitting TRBD1. The CDR3 is 13 amino acids. Germline CDR1 is MNHNS and CDR2 is SASEGT. Unmatched junction bases numbered 7, after V lost 2 bases and J lost 10 bases. The CDR3 DNA follows: TGTGCCAGCAGTGAAAAGGGGGCGGGTAGAGCTTTCTTT. It translates to CASSEKGAGRAFF.

This clone was found a few times. The chain joins TRBV11-2 to TRBJ2-5; D perhaps matches TRBD1 (5 bases). Trimming shortened V by 5 bases and J by 10 bases, and 17 bases separated the two germline ends. The CDR3 sequence is 13 residues long. Germline V lookup: CDR1 SGHAT, CDR2 FQNNGV. This chain's CDR3 is CASSLGLNRIQYF. The CDR3, as DNA: TGTGCCAGCAGCCTGGGTTTGAACAGGATCCAGTACTTC.

This chain links TRBV5-6 with TRBJ1-6; 8 nucleotides align to TRBD1. The J segment lost 8 bases and the V segment lost 2 bases, leaving 6 bases of the junction unmatched. In germline, CDR1 is SGHDT, CDR2 YYEEEE. The CDR3 length is 15 residues. This CDR3 is CASSLGTGRHSPLHF. CDR3 bases: TGTGCCAGCAGCTTAGGGACAGGTCGACATTCACCCCTCCACTTT.

The CDR3 DNA reads TGTGCCAGCAGGAGGACAGGGGCGGACACCATATATTTT. This sequence encodes CASRRTGADTIYF. The J gene is TRBJ1-3, the V gene TRBV12-3 or TRBV12-4; 9 bases line up with TRBD1. The trim removed 6 bases at V and 8 bases at J, leaving 5 bases unmatched. The CDR3 spans 13 residues.

The chain combines TRBV21-1 with TRBJ2-3; no DNA check was done on the table's D call, TRBD2. TRBV21-1 is given as a pseudogene. The CDR3 length is 16 residues. For the CDR3, the DNA is TGTGCCAGCAAATCTCTGGCGACTAGCGAGACAGATACGCAGTATTTT. As protein: CASKSLATSETDTQYF.